This TCR beta chain was observed in a study of CD8+CD57+ T cells in acquired aplastic anemia. The overall study: On average, sorted CD4+ and CD8+ cells gave approximately 3.1 ug of DNA.

V dropped 3 bases and J dropped 1 base, with 13 bases sitting between them. The length of the CDR3 is 15 residues. Looked up from germline, CDR1 is MGHDK and CDR2 is SYGVNS. The sequenced patients had an expansion of CD8+CD57+ cells seen by flow cytometry. None of the patients had been given any therapy when their blood was sampled. Investigators profiled TCR beta VDJ and CDR3 from genomic DNA template. TCRdb re-called the reads with MiXCR, one entry per CDR3 protein. The profile shows around 170,000 distinct CDR3 sequences, around 47% of them singletons. The V gene is TRBV25-1, the J gene TRBJ2-7; D tentatively reads TRBD1 or TRBD2 (5 bases each). Source material: sorted CD4+, CD8+, or CD8+CD57+ T cells (not recorded which) from PBMCs. This clonotype originated in a human donor with aplastic anemia. In DNA form, the CDR3 reads TGTGCCAGCAGTGAGGGGGTCGGGCGATCCTACGAGCAGTACTTC. Its protein product is CASSEGVGRSYEQYF.